The 23 T cell receptor beta chains below come from one sample, sequenced in a study of vaccination and CD4 T cells after COVID-19. TCRdb passed the PCR reads through MiXCR, listing each CDR3 protein once. The sample lists about 21,000 distinct CDR3 sequences, more than 45% occurring once. The sequenced sample was CD4+ T cells from blood, obtained before SARS-CoV-2 vaccination. The receptors were sampled from a human donor who had recovered from COVID-19.

This clonotype was seen a few times. This chain links TRBV2 with TRBJ2-3, with TRBD1 as a possible D gene (6 bases). Per the germline V gene, CDR1 is SNHLY and CDR2 is FYNNEI. CDR3 length: 14 residues. Between the trimmed V and J ends, which lost 7 bases and 3 bases, there was a span of 14 bases. The CDR3 here is CASTLLRGTDTQYF. The CDR3 DNA reads TGTGCCAGCACCCTACTTAGGGGGACAGATACGCAGTATTTT.

A few counts support this clonotype. This chain links TRBV20-1 with TRBJ1-2; 7 bases match TRBD1. Germline V gene data show CDR1 as DFQATT and CDR2 as SNEGSKA (reference sequence). The CDR3 runs to 14 residues. V was clipped by 6 bases and J by 5 bases; unmatched bases: 12. The CDR3 DNA reads TGCAGTGCCATAGTGCGGGACAGTGCATATGGCTACACCTTC. Its translation: CSAIVRDSAYGYTF.

The J gene is TRBJ2-3, the V gene TRBV20-1; D is possibly TRBD1 (6 bases). CDR3 length: 14 amino acids. Germline CDR1 reads DFQATT; CDR2 reads SNEGSKA (reference sequence). With 6 bases removed from V and 0 bases from J, the gap between germline ends came to 13 bases. This CDR3 is CSAMDSDSTDTQYF. The CDR3 nucleotides read TGCAGTGCGATGGACAGCGATAGCACAGATACGCAGTATTTT.

The chain links TRBV12-3 or TRBV12-4 to TRBJ1-5, with D hard to call. The length of the CDR3 is 15 residues. Trimming stripped 4 bases from V and 6 bases from J, with 16 bases between. The CDR3 protein is CASSSGASSGQPQHF. CDR3 nucleotide sequence: TGTGCCAGCAGTTCCGGCGCGAGCTCGGGTCAGCCCCAGCATTTT.

The J gene is TRBJ2-3, the V gene TRBV7-9; D is unclear. Trimming took 7 bases from V and 6 from J, leaving 20 bases between them. CDR3 length equals 15 residues. CDR1 SEHNR and CDR2 FQNEAQ come from the germline V gene (reference sequence). The CDR3 is CASTLYVTPRDTQYF. Written as DNA, the CDR3 is TGTGCCAGCACCCTTTACGTGACCCCGAGGGATACGCAGTATTTT.

This clonotype was counted only a few times. The V and J genes are TRBV20-1 and TRBJ1-2; D remains unclear. The CDR3 sequence is 14 residues long. Germline CDR1 reads DFQATT; CDR2 reads SNEGSKA (reference sequence). V lost 6 bases, J lost 7 bases, and 21 bases lay in between. CDR3 protein: CSALPAVGAGGYTF. CDR3 coding DNA: TGCAGTGCCCTTCCCGCCGTGGGAGCGGGTGGCTACACCTTC.

The chain uses TRBV19 and TRBJ2-2, with TRBD2 matching 12 bases. V was pared by 5 bases and J by 7 bases, with 14 bases of the junction left unmatched. The V gene's germline CDR1 is LNHDA and CDR2 SQIVND (reference sequence). This CDR3 is built from 18 residues. In DNA, the CDR3 is TGTGCCAGTAGTGAGCCCCTACTAGCGGGAGGTCGGGGCGGGGAGCTGTTTTTT. Its translation is CASSEPLLAGGRGGELFF.

CDR3 sequence: CASSPPPGRNSPLHF. CDR3 nucleotide sequence: TGTGCCAGCTCACCACCACCCGGGAGGAATTCACCCCTCCACTTT. V and J are TRBV18 and TRBJ1-6, with D unclear. V lost 0 bases and J lost 7, with 10 bases in between. CDR1 and CDR2 (germline): KGHSH, LQKENI. This CDR3 has 15 residues.

This clonotype came up a few times. CDR3 sequence: CASSLRGLPYEQYF. The CDR3 nucleotides read TGTGCCAGCAGTTTACGGGGACTACCCTACGAGCAGTACTTC. V usage is TRBV28 and J usage is TRBJ2-7, with 7 bases identical to TRBD2. This CDR3 is built from 14 residues. CDR1 is MDHEN, CDR2 SYDVKM, per germline. V shed 2 bases, J shed 2 bases, and the junction held 3 bases outside the gene matches.

This clonotype showed up just a few times. The rearrangement links TRBV20-1 to TRBJ1-2, with D unclear. This CDR3 contains 12 residues. Deletions cut 6 bases from V and 4 bases from J, with 12 bases between. CDR1 DFQATT and CDR2 SNEGSKA come from the germline V gene (reference sequence). The CDR3 DNA follows: TGCAGTGCCAGCAGTGAAAGCTATGGCTACACCTTC. The encoded protein is CSASSESYGYTF.

This clonotype occurred a few times. V is TRBV6-2 or TRBV6-3 and J is TRBJ1-5; 7 positions match TRBD1. The CDR3 length is 14 residues. Trimming took 5 bases from V and 7 from J; bases not matched to a gene: 8. Germline-derived CDR1 and CDR2 are MNHEY and SVGEGT. CDR3 nucleotide sequence: TGTGCCAGCAGTCGACAGGGTAAAGGCCAGCCCCAGCATTTT. Amino acid sequence: CASSRQGKGQPQHF.

The chain couples TRBV6-5 to TRBJ2-7; 11 bases fit TRBD2. The CDR3 sequence is 18 residues long. Germline V lookup: CDR1 MNHEY, CDR2 SVGAGI. J was trimmed by 5 bases and V by 2 bases; bases with no gene match: 14. CDR3: CASSYGLAGGSRRNEQYF. CDR3 nucleotide sequence: TGTGCCAGCAGTTACGGGCTAGCGGGAGGTAGTCGGAGGAACGAGCAGTACTTC.

V is TRBV6-1 and J is TRBJ2-5; D might be TRBD1 (6 bases). Germline V gene lookup returns CDR1 MNHNS and CDR2 SASEGT. V was cut by 5 bases and J by 3 bases, with 13 bases left in between. The CDR3 has 14 residues. The DNA for the CDR3 is TGTGCCAGCAGTCCCCCGACAGGCAAAGAGACCCAGTACTTC. Its translation: CASSPPTGKETQYF.

V is TRBV21-1 and J is TRBJ1-5; the table's D call TRBD1 went unverified against the DNA. TRBV21-1 is labeled a pseudogene. This CDR3 is built from 15 residues. The CDR3 bases are TGTGCCAGCAGCAAATTGGGACAGGGCGAACAGCCCCAGCATTTT. It encodes CASSKLGQGEQPQHF.

This chain links TRBV5-1 with TRBJ2-3, with 10 bases identical to TRBD2. The CDR3 has 17 residues. V was clipped by 4 bases and J by 0 bases; unmatched bases: 8. CDR1 and CDR2 from the germline V gene are SGHRS and YFSETQ. The CDR3 bases are TGCGCCAGCAGCCCCTACCTTAGCGGGGGGAGCACAGATACGCAGTATTTT. This gives the protein CASSPYLSGGSTDTQYF.

The chain combines TRBV15 with TRBJ2-7, with 8 bases aligning to TRBD2. Losses at the gene ends were 6 bases for V and 2 bases for J; bases not matched to a gene: 6. The CDR3 is made up of 14 amino acids. Looked up from germline, CDR1 is LNHNV and CDR2 is YYDKDF (reference sequence). CDR3 coding DNA: TGTGCCACCAGACCGGGACTAGAGACCTACGAGCAGTACTTC. This encodes CATRPGLETYEQYF.

The V call is TRBV20-1, the J call TRBJ2-2, with D hard to call. This CDR3 contains 14 residues. Germline CDR1 and CDR2: DFQATT and SNEGSKA (reference sequence). Trimming pared 6 bases from V and 0 bases from J, leaving 11 bases between. CDR3 DNA: TGCAGTGCGAACCACCAACCGAACACCGGGGAGCTGTTTTTT. Its protein is CSANHQPNTGELFF.

The rearrangement links TRBV20-1 to TRBJ2-6; the D call may be TRBD1 or TRBD2 (5 bases each). Germline V gene lookup returns CDR1 DFQATT and CDR2 SNEGSKA (reference sequence). The length of the CDR3 is 16 residues. V shed 4 bases and J shed 0 bases, with 13 bases lying between them. In DNA form, the CDR3 reads TGCAGTGCTAACACGGGGCAGAGCTCTGGGGCCAACGTCCTGACTTTC. Translated, it gives CSANTGQSSGANVLTF.

The rearrangement uses TRBV7-8 and TRBJ1-5; D is unresolved. This CDR3 is 14 amino acids long. The germline V gene encodes CDR1 SGHVS and CDR2 FQNEAQ. The ends were cut back, 1 base at V and 1 base at J, with 5 bases in the middle. CDR3 sequence reads: CASSLGQSNQPQHF. The CDR3, as DNA: TGTGCCAGCAGCTTAGGGCAAAGCAATCAGCCCCAGCATTTT.

This clonotype has more than one count but fewer than ten. This chain uses TRBV20-1 with TRBJ2-5; maybe TRBD1 (5 bases). The V gene lost 3 bases and the J gene lost 2 bases, with 7 bases spanning the gap. CDR1 DFQATT and CDR2 SNEGSKA come from the germline V gene (reference sequence). The CDR3 is made up of 12 amino acids. CDR3 nucleotide sequence: TGCAGTGCTAGCCGACAGCAAGAGACCCAGTACTTC. This sequence encodes CSASRQQETQYF.

The gene calls are TRBV6-1 and TRBJ2-6; D is unclear. Trimming took 10 bases from V and 5 from J, leaving 6 bases between them. CDR3 length equals 11 residues. CDR1 is MNHNS and CDR2 is SASEGT in the germline V gene. In nucleotides, the CDR3 is TGTGCCACCGAGTGGGCCAACGTCCTGACTTTC. Protein: CATEWANVLTF.

The CDR3 DNA reads TGTGCCAGCAATCAGGGAGGTACTGAAGCTTTCTTT. Its translation: CASNQGGTEAFF. The chain joins TRBV28 to TRBJ1-1; the D gene is possibly TRBD1 (5 bases). V gave up 7 bases and J gave up 5 bases, with 11 bases separating them. Germline CDR1 MDHEN, CDR2 SYDVKM. The CDR3 is 12 amino acids.

The chain employs TRBV7-9 and TRBJ1-2; D is uncertain. The ends were cut back, 5 bases at V and 13 bases at J, with 5 bases in the middle. Germline V gene lookup returns CDR1 SEHNR and CDR2 FQNEAQ (reference sequence). This CDR3 is built from 8 residues. For the CDR3, the DNA is TGTGCCAGCAGCCCGGTCACCTTC. Its translation is CASSPVTF.